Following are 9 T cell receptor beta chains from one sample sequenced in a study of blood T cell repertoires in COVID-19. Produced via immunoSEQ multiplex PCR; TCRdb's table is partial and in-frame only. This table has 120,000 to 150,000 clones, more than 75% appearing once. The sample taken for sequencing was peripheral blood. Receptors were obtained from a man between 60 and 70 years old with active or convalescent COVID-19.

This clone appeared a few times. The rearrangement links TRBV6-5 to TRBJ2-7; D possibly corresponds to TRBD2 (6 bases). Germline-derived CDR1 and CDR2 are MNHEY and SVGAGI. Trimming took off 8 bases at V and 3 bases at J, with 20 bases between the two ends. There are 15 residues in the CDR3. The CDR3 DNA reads TGTGCCAGCGGGCGGCCCGGGACTGGAGACTACGAGCAGTACTTC. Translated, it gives CASGRPGTGDYEQYF.

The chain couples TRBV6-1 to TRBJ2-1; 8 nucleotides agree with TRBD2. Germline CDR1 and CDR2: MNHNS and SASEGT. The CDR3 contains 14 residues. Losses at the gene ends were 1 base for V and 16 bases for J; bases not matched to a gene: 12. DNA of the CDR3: TGTGCCAGCAGTGAAGGGACGGGAGGGCGTGGGGAATTCTTC. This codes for CASSEGTGGRGEFF.

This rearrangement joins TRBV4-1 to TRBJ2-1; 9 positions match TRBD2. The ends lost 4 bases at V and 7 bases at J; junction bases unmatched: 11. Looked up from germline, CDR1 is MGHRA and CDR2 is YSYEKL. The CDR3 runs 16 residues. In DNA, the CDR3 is TGCGCCAGCAGCCTATCCTTAGCGGGAGTAAAAAATGAGCAGTTCTTC. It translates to CASSLSLAGVKNEQFF.

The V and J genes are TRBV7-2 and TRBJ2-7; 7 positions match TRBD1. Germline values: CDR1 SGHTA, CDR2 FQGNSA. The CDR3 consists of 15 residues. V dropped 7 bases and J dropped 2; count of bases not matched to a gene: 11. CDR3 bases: TGTGCCAGCACCCTCTCGTACGGGACAGCCTACGAGCAGTACTTC. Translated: CASTLSYGTAYEQYF. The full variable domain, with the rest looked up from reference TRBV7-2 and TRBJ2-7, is GAGVSQSPSNKVTEKGKDVELRCDPISGHTALYWYRQSLGQGLEFLIYFQGNSAPDKSGLPSDRFSAERTGGSVSTLTIQRTQQEDSAVYLCASTLSYGTAYEQYFGPGTRLTVT.

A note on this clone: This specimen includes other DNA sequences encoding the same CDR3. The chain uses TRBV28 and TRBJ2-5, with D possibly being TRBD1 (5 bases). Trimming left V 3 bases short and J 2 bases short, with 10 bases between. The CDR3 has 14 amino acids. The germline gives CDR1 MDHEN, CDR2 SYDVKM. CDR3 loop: CASSLGPGQETQYF. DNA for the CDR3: TGTGCCAGCAGTTTGGGGCCAGGACAAGAGACCCAGTACTTC.

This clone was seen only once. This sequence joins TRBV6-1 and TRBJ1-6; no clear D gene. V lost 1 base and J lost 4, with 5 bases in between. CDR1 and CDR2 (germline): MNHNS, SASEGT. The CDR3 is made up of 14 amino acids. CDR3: CASSEGPYNSPLHF. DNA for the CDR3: TGTGCCAGCAGTGAAGGGCCATATAATTCACCCCTCCACTTT.

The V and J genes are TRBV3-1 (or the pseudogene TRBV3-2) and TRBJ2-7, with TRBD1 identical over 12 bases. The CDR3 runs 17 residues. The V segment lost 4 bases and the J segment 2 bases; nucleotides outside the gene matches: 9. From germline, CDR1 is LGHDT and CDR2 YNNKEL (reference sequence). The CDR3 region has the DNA TGTGCCAGCAGCCTGGGGACAGGGGGCGCCGGCGCCTACGAGCAGTACTTC. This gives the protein CASSLGTGGAGAYEQYF.

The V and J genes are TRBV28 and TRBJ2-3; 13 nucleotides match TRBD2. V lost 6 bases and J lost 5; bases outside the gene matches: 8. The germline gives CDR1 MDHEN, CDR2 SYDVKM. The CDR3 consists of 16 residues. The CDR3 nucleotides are TGTGCCAGCAGGCTGACTAGCGGGAGGCTGGGAGATACGCAGTATTTT. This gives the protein CASRLTSGRLGDTQYF. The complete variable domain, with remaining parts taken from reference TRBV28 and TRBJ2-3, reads DVKVTQSSRYLVKRTGEKVFLECVQDMDHENMFWYRQDPGLGLRLIYFSYDVKMKEKGDIPEGYSVSREKKERFSLILESASTNQTSMYLCASRLTSGRLGDTQYFGPGTRLTVL.

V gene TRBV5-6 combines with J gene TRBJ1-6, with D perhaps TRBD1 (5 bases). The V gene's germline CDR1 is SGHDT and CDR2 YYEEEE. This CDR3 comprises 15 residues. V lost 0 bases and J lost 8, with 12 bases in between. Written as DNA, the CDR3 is TGTGCCAGCAGCTTGGCCCAGGGAATGGATTCACCCCTCCACTTT. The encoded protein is CASSLAQGMDSPLHF.